The sequence of this T cell receptor beta chain was determined in a study of blood T cell repertoires in COVID-19. Overall study context: Spain, Italy and the United States supplied samples that represented acute and convalescent COVID-19. Sources were T cells, B-cell-depleted T cells, or PBMCs; the material itself was cDNA or gDNA.

In the original processing: It was from reference gene primer amplification that nucleated cell counts were estimated. Using immunoSEQ multiplex PCR, the repertoire was profiled, and TCRdb retains in-frame clones only, with some absent. V and J calls and clone size are as listed in that table; D and trimming were resolved from the DNA. The sample includes approximately 250,000 clones, approximately 90% of them seen just once. The participants were between roughly 18 and 89 years old and came from under 25 US areas. CDR3 length equals 15 residues. V dropped 1 base and J dropped 1 base, with 9 bases sitting between them. Germline values: CDR1 LNHDA, CDR2 SQIVND (reference sequence).

Sample: PBMCs or T cells enriched from blood (not recorded which). V and J are TRBV19 and TRBJ2-3; D uncertain. This receptor was obtained from a woman aged 30 to 39 with acute COVID-19. This CDR3 reads CASSIAPQGTDTQYF. The CDR3 nucleotides read TGTGCCAGTAGTATAGCCCCTCAGGGCACAGATACGCAGTATTTT.